The entry below gives a single T cell receptor beta chain sequence along with its context. This clonotype has a handful of counts. Its antigen has not been determined. Per-base quality was not reported, and no clone a single base away is much larger than it. Every donor in the study was a healthy Caucasian. This sample is part of a study of identical twins (dated by TCRdb to the mid-2010s). In the study overall: To test whether fetal clonotypes persist, this study deep-sequenced TCR alpha and beta repertoires from monozygotic twins, from unrelated adults of various ages, and from cord blood. To rule out contamination, the twin experiments were replicated at different times with different library preparation protocols.

Sequences SGHAT (CDR1) and FQNNGV (CDR2) are obtained from the germline V gene. Including the terminal cysteine and phenylalanine, the CDR3 comprises 16 residues. CDR3 DNA only is kept here, 48 bases in frame from base 1. V loses 1 base of germline sequence and J loses 2 bases, and the interval between the two ends is 14 bases. Summary of the overall study and its limitations: In beta out-of-frame sequences, excess twin sharing was weaker, because having fewer shared sequences lowered the signal-to-noise ratio. Out-of-frame TCR alpha sharing in monozygotic twins was systematically underestimated by recombination models, whereas sharing between unrelated individuals was in agreement with the recombination models. Fewer insertions were carried by abundant cord blood beta clonotypes, a similar but weaker trend appeared in young adult naive repertoires, and no such trend appeared in memory repertoires. Invariant T cells such as MAIT and iNKT could partly confound zero-insertion analyses, although diverse VJ usage argued against such confounding for most clonotypes. Compared with coincidental sharing between unrelated individuals, an excess of low generation-probability sequences was observed among out-of-frame TCR alpha sequences shared between twins. Conclusions relied on cross-sectional statistical analysis, since the same donors could not be followed over many years.

The library was generated by 5' RACE. Instrument on record: Illumina HiSeq 2000. A universal primer binding site was introduced by template switching, and a unique molecular identifier was present in the final cDNA, enabling accurate counting of TCR cDNA molecules. First-strand cDNA for TCR alpha and beta chains was synthesized from specific primers in the conserved constant-segment region. To control for contamination, each cDNA library was double barcoded with a SMART-Mk sample barcode plus Illumina barcodes. TruSeq adapter sequences and Illumina sample barcodes were added in two successive PCR steps. The TCR alpha and beta cDNA libraries were sequenced on the Illumina HiSeq platform using custom primers. Per the authors' processing: MiGEC was used to process raw reads and extract unique molecular identifiers, and MiXCR was used to find CDR3 positions. For each individual, recombination models were inferred using an EM algorithm with the repgenHMM and IGoR tools. The analysis of shared clonotypes was done with the tcR package in R, with sharing normalized by the product of cloneset sizes. To study raw recombination without the effects of thymic and clonal selection, out-of-frame nonproductive sequences were analyzed. In-frame beta chains were kept once TCRdb had trimmed the public reads at Q25 with fastp and called clones with MiXCR. CDR3 protein sequences are deduplicated, and each keeps its most common genes and DNA. It is TCRdb's table, rather than the study itself, that gives the V and J calls and clone size. The sample table contains around 1.7 million distinct CDR3 sequences; only one count was recorded for roughly 35% of them. The ten largest account for less than 0.35% of the sample.

The material sequenced was cord blood. The V and J segments used are TRBV11-2 and TRBJ1-1, with a weak D call of TRBD1 (5 bases match). The receptor comes from a newborn girl in good health. The sequence in DNA is TGTGCCAGCAGCTTAGCCATGGGAGACAGAAACACTGAAGCTTTCTTT. It is translated as CASSLAMGDRNTEAFF.